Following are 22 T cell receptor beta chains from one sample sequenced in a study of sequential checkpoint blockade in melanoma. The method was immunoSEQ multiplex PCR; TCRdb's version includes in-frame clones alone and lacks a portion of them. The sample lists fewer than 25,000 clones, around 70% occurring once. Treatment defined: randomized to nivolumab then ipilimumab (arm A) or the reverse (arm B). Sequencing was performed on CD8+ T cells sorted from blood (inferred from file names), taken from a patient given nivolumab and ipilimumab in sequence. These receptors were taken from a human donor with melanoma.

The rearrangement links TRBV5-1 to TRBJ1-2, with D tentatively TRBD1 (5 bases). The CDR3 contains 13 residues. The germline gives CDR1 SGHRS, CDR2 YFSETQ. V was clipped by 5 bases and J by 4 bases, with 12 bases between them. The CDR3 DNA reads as TGCGCCAGCAGTTCCCCGGGGGGCTATGGCTACACCTTC. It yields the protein CASSSPGGYGYTF.

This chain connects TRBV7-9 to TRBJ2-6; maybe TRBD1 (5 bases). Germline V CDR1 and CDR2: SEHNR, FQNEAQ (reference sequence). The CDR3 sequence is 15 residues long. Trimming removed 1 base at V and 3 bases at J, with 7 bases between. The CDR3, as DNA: TGTGCCAGCAGCTTAGGGGGCTTTGGGGCCAACGTCCTGACTTTC. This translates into CASSLGGFGANVLTF.

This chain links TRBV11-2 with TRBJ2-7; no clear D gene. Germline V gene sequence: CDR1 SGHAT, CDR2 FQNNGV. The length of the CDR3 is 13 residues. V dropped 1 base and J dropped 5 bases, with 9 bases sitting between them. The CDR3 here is CASSLAPSHEQYF. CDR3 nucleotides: TGTGCCAGCAGCTTAGCTCCGTCCCACGAGCAGTACTTC.

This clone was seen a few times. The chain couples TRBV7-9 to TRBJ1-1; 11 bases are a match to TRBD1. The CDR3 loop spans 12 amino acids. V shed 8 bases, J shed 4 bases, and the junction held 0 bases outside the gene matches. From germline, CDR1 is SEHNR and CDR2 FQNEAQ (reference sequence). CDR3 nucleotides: TGTGCCAGCGGGACAGGGGGCACTGAAGCTTTCTTT. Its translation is CASGTGGTEAFF.

The DNA for the CDR3 is TGCAGCGTTGATACGGGCGCCGGCAGGGAAGAAAAACTGTTTTTT. Translated, it gives CSVDTGAGREEKLFF. This chain joins TRBV29-1 and TRBJ1-4; weak D call: TRBD1 (5 bases). Germline V gene data show CDR1 as SQVTM and CDR2 as ANQGSEA. This CDR3 comprises 15 residues. Trimming left V 3 bases short and J 8 bases short, with 19 bases between.

CDR3: CASSAEGLANTEAFF. CDR3 DNA: TGTGCCAGCAGCGCGGAAGGTTTAGCTAACACTGAAGCTTTCTTT. The V call is TRBV9, the J call TRBJ1-1; D not resolved. Trimming shortened V by 3 bases and J by 2 bases, and 14 bases separated the two germline ends. CDR3 size: 15 residues. Germline V gene sequence: CDR1 SGDLS, CDR2 YYNGEE.

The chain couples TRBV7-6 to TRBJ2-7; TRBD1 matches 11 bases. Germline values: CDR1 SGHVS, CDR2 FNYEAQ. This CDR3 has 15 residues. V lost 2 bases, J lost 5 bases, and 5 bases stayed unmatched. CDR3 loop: CASSLSRTGGHEQYF. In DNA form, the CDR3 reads TGTGCCAGCAGCTTATCCCGGACAGGGGGCCACGAGCAGTACTTC.

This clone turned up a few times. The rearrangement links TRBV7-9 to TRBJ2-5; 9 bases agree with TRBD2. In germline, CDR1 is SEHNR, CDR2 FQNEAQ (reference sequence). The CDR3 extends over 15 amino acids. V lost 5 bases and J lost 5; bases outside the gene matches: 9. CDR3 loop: CASSPGGGVIETQYF. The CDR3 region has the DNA TGTGCCAGCAGCCCAGGCGGGGGGGTAATTGAGACCCAGTACTTC.

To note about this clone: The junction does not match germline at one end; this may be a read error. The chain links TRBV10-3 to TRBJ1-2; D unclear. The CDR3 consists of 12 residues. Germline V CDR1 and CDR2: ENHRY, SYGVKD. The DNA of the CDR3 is TGTGCCATCAGTGAGTCTTGGTCGATCCCCAGCTTC. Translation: CAISESWSIPSF.

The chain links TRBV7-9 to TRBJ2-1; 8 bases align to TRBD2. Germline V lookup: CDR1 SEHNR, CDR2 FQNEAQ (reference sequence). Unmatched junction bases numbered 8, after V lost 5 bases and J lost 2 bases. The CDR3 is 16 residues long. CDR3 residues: CASSHREGETYNEQFF. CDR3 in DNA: TGTGCCAGCAGCCATCGGGAGGGGGAAACCTACAATGAGCAGTTCTTC.

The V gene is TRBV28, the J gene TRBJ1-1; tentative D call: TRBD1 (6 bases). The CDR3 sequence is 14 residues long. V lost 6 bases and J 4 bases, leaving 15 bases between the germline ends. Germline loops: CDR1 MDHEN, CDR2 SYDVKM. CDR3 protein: CASSPTGIGTEAFF. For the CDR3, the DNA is TGTGCCAGCAGCCCAACAGGGATTGGCACTGAAGCTTTCTTT.

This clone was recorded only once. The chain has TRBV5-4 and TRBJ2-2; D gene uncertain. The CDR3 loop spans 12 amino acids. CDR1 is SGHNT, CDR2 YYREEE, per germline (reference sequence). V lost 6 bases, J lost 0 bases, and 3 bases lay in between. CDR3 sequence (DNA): TGTGCCAGCACGGCGAACACCGGGGAGCTGTTTTTT. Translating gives CASTANTGELFF.

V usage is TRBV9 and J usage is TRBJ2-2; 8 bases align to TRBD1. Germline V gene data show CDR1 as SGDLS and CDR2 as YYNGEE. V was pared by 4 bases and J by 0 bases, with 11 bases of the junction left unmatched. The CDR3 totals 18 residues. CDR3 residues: CASSMRQGSPSNTGELFF. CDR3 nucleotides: TGTGCCAGCAGCATGCGACAGGGGTCCCCTTCGAACACCGGGGAGCTGTTTTTT.

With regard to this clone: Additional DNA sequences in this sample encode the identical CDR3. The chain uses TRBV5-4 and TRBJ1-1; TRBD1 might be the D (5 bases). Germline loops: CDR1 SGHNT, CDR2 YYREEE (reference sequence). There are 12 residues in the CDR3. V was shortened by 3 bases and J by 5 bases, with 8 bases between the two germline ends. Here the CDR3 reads CASSWGGTEAFF. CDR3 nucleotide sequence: TGTGCCAGCAGCTGGGGGGGGACTGAAGCTTTCTTT.

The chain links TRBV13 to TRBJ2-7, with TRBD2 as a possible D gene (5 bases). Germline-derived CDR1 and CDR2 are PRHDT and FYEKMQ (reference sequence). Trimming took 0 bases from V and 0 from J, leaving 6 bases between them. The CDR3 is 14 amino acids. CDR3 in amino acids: CASSLGGSSYEQYV. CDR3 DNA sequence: TGTGCCAGCAGCTTAGGAGGGAGCTCCTACGAGCAGTACGTC.

The chain's CDR3 is CASSEQGHGYTF. For the CDR3, the DNA is TGTGCCAGCAGTGAACAGGGGCATGGCTACACCTTC. The chain couples TRBV27 to TRBJ1-2; 7 nucleotides line up with TRBD1. CDR1 MNHEY and CDR2 SMNVEV come from the germline V gene (reference sequence). V lost 5 bases, J lost 6 bases, and 3 bases stayed unmatched. The CDR3 has 12 amino acids.

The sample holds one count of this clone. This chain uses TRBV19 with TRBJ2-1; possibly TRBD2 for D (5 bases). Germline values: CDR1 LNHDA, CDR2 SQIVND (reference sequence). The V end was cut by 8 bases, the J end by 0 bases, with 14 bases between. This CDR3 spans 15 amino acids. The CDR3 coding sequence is TGTGCCAGTGGGGAGCTTCTCAGCTCCTACAATGAGCAGTTCTTC. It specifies CASGELLSSYNEQFF.

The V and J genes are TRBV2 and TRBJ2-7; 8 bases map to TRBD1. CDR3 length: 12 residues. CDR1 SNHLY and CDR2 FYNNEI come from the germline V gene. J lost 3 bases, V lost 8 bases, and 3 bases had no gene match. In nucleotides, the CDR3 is TGTGCCAGCGTACAGGGGGTCTACGAGCAGTACTTC. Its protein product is CASVQGVYEQYF. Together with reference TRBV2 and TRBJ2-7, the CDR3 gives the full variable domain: EPEVTQTPSHQVTQMGQEVILRCVPISNHLYFYWYRQILGQKVEFLVSFYNNEISEKSEIFDDQFSVERPDGSNFTLKIRSTKLEDSAMYFCASVQGVYEQYFGPGTRLTVT.

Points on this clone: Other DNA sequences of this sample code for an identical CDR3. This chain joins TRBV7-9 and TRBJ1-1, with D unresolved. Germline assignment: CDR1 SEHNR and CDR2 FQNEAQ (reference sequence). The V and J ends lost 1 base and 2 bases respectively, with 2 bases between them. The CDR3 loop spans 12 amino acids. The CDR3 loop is CASSLVNTEAFF. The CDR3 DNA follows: TGTGCCAGCAGCTTAGTAAACACTGAAGCTTTCTTT.

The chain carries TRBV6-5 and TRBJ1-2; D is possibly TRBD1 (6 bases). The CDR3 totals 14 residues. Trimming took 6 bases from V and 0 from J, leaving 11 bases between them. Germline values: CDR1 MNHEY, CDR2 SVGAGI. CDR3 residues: CASRGGFPNYGYTF. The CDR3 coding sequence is TGTGCCAGCAGAGGGGGATTCCCTAACTATGGCTACACCTTC.

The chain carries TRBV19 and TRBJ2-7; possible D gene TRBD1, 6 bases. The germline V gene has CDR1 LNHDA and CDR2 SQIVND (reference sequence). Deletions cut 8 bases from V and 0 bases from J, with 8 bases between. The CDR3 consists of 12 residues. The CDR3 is CASGQPSYEQYF. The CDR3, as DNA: TGTGCCAGTGGACAGCCCTCCTACGAGCAGTACTTC.

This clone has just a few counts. The CDR3 DNA is TGTGCCAGCAGCCAGGAGGGGGGGCGTACCGGGGAGCTGTTTTTT. Its protein product is CASSQEGGRTGELFF. This sequence joins TRBV5-4 and TRBJ2-2, with D possibly being TRBD2 (7 bases). The CDR3 extends over 15 amino acids. Between the trimmed V and J ends, which lost 4 bases and 5 bases, there was a span of 15 bases. Germline loops: CDR1 SGHNT, CDR2 YYREEE (reference sequence).